A single sample is the source of the 22 T cell receptor beta chains below, sequenced in a study of blood T cell repertoires in COVID-19. Sequencing was performed with immunoSEQ multiplex PCR; in TCRdb, only in-frame clones are kept and a portion is missing. The table has hundreds of thousands of clones, approximately 90% seen once. Sequencing was carried out using PBMCs or T cells enriched from blood (not recorded which). The receptor set was obtained from a woman aged 40 to 50 who had recovered from COVID-19.

The chain recombines TRBV7-3 with TRBJ2-5, with no clear D. Per germline, CDR1 SGHTA and CDR2 FQGTGA. The V end lost 2 bases, the J end lost 5 bases, and 9 bases lay between the germline ends. The CDR3 has 13 amino acids. The CDR3 reads CASSLERGETQYF. The CDR3 DNA is TGTGCCAGCAGCTTAGAGCGAGGCGAGACCCAGTACTTC.

The rearrangement uses TRBV5-4 and TRBJ2-1, with 8 nucleotides matching TRBD2. With V trimmed by 6 bases and J by 4 bases, 6 bases remained unmatched. Looked up from germline, CDR1 is SGHNT and CDR2 is YYREEE (reference sequence). The CDR3 spans 14 residues. The CDR3 nucleotides are TGTGCCAGCACCCGGGAGGGAGGTTACAATGAGCAGTTCTTC. This translates into CASTREGGYNEQFF.

The chain uses TRBV7-3 and TRBJ2-3; maybe TRBD1 (6 bases). Germline values: CDR1 SGHTA, CDR2 FQGTGA. The CDR3 extends over 11 amino acids. Trimming removed 5 bases at V and 8 bases at J, with 8 bases between. The CDR3 sequence is CASSQGGTQYF. DNA of the CDR3: TGTGCCAGCAGCCAAGGGGGTACGCAGTATTTT.

This clone showed up just once. The chain uses TRBV2 and TRBJ1-1; 10 bases line up with TRBD1. CDR3 length equals 17 residues. Trimming cost V 4 bases and J 0 bases; bases outside gene matches: 8. Germline CDR1 is SNHLY and CDR2 is FYNNEI. DNA of the CDR3: TGTGCCAGCAGTGGGACCGGGGACAGGGGTATGAACACTGAAGCTTTCTTT. As protein: CASSGTGDRGMNTEAFF.

The V call is TRBV14, the J call TRBJ1-5; no firm D call. This CDR3 region has 13 residues. CDR1 and CDR2 from the germline V gene are SGHDN and FVKESK. Trimming pared 0 bases from V and 6 bases from J, leaving 6 bases between. The CDR3 coding sequence is TGTGCCAGCAGCCAAGACAGCGGTCAGCCCCAGCATTTT. Translated, it gives CASSQDSGQPQHF.

The chain carries TRBV5-6 and TRBJ1-4, with 8 positions matching TRBD1. CDR3 length: 14 amino acids. The V and J ends lost 6 bases and 8 bases, in that order; junction bases with no gene match: 9. Looked up from germline, CDR1 is SGHDT and CDR2 is YYEEEE. The chain's CDR3 is CASNIRGTGEKLFF. The DNA of the CDR3 is TGTGCCAGCAACATTCGGGGGACAGGCGAAAAACTGTTTTTT.

The rearrangement links TRBV28 to TRBJ2-7; a possible D gene is TRBD2 (6 bases). The CDR3 is 13 amino acids. The V end lost 3 bases, the J end lost 7 bases, and 13 bases lay between the germline ends. Germline V gene sequence: CDR1 MDHEN, CDR2 SYDVKM. The CDR3 nucleotides are TGTGCCAGCAGTTTGGGGGGTGGGAGTGAGCAGTACTTC. Protein sequence: CASSLGGGSEQYF.

This clone was found once. The V gene is TRBV7-8, the J gene TRBJ2-2, with a weak D call TRBD2 (6 bases). V was cut by 11 bases and J by 6 bases, with 19 bases left in between. Germline values: CDR1 SGHVS, CDR2 FQNEAQ. The CDR3 totals 14 residues. This chain's CDR3 is CAAQDGPGAGELFF. The CDR3 nucleotides are TGTGCCGCCCAGGATGGGCCGGGGGCCGGGGAGCTGTTTTTT.

The CDR3 spells CASSLASGGLETQYF. For the CDR3, the DNA is TGTGCCAGCAGTTTAGCTAGCGGGGGGCTTGAGACCCAGTACTTC. V usage is TRBV28 and J usage is TRBJ2-5; 11 nucleotides align to TRBD2. Trimming cost V 2 bases and J 5 bases; bases outside gene matches: 4. Germline values: CDR1 MDHEN, CDR2 SYDVKM. There are 15 residues in the CDR3.

This rearrangement joins TRBV24-1 to TRBJ2-3; D not resolved. The germline V gene encodes CDR1 KGHDR and CDR2 SFDVKD. The CDR3 consists of 14 residues. V was pared by 9 bases and J by 4 bases, with 16 bases between. The CDR3 DNA sequence: TGTGCCACCTCCCATGGGCTAACCCCAGATACGCAGTATTTT. Protein product: CATSHGLTPDTQYF.

The V gene is TRBV7-6, the J gene TRBJ1-6; perhaps TRBD1 as D (6 bases). Germline CDR1 and CDR2: SGHVS and FNYEAQ. V dropped 5 bases and J dropped 7 bases, with 21 bases sitting between them. This CDR3 comprises 17 residues. CDR3: CASSPPAAGVRNSPLHF. CDR3 sequence (DNA): TGTGCCAGCAGCCCTCCCGCCGCAGGGGTTAGGAATTCACCCCTCCACTTT.

The genes are TRBV2 and TRBJ1-1; TRBD1 is a possible D gene (5 bases). The CDR3 is made up of 13 amino acids. The germline V gene has CDR1 SNHLY and CDR2 FYNNEI. With 8 bases removed from V and 3 bases from J, the gap between germline ends came to 13 bases. CDR3 sequence: CASGRERDTEAFF. The CDR3 DNA follows: TGTGCCAGCGGCAGGGAACGGGACACTGAAGCTTTCTTT. The full variable domain, its missing parts supplied by reference TRBV2 and TRBJ1-1, is EPEVTQTPSHQVTQMGQEVILRCVPISNHLYFYWYRQILGQKVEFLVSFYNNEISEKSEIFDDQFSVERPDGSNFTLKIRSTKLEDSAMYFCASGRERDTEAFFGQGTRLTVV.

This chain connects TRBV4-3 to TRBJ1-5; a weak D match, TRBD1 (6 bases). In germline, CDR1 is LGHNA, CDR2 YSLEER. V lost 2 bases and J 2 bases, leaving 13 bases between the germline ends. The CDR3 totals 16 residues. The CDR3 protein is CASSQTTGYGNQPQHF. In nucleotides, the CDR3 is TGCGCCAGCAGCCAAACAACAGGGTACGGCAATCAGCCCCAGCATTTT.

The V call is TRBV6-5, the J call TRBJ1-6; 10 bases are a match to TRBD1. This CDR3 comprises 15 residues. The germline gives CDR1 MNHEY, CDR2 SVGAGI. Losses at the gene ends were 2 bases for V and 9 bases for J; bases not matched to a gene: 4. The CDR3 nucleotides are TGTGCCAGCAGTTACGCGACAGGGGGCTTTTCACCCCTCCACTTT. It is translated as CASSYATGGFSPLHF.

The chain recombines TRBV9 with TRBJ2-1, with 8 bases aligning to TRBD2. CDR1 is SGDLS and CDR2 is YYNGEE in the germline V gene. The CDR3 length is 17 residues. V shed 0 bases and J 0 bases; nucleotides not matched to a gene: 5. The CDR3 loop reads CASSVGTGLVSYNEQFF. The CDR3 DNA follows: TGTGCCAGCAGCGTAGGTACGGGACTAGTCTCCTACAATGAGCAGTTCTTC.

This chain connects TRBV7-2 to TRBJ2-3; 14 bases map to TRBD2. CDR1 and CDR2 from the germline V gene are SGHTA and FQGNSA. The CDR3 contains 19 residues. V dropped 1 base and J dropped 5; count of bases not matched to a gene: 11. CDR3 loop: CASSLVGLAGGGAEDTQYF. In DNA form, the CDR3 reads TGTGCCAGCAGCTTAGTCGGACTAGCGGGGGGCGGGGCTGAAGATACGCAGTATTTT.

The J gene is TRBJ2-5, the V gene TRBV9; 10 nucleotides align to TRBD2. Per the germline V gene, CDR1 is SGDLS and CDR2 is YYNGEE. There are 16 residues in the CDR3. V shed 3 bases and J 1 base; nucleotides not matched to a gene: 6. Written as DNA, the CDR3 is TGTGCCAGCAGCGCCCTCGGGACTAGCGCCCAAGAGACCCAGTACTTC. It is translated as CASSALGTSAQETQYF.

The rearrangement joins TRBV30 to TRBJ1-2, with 7 nucleotides matching TRBD1. The V gene end was trimmed by 2 bases and the J gene end by 8 bases; junction bases not matched to a gene: 5. This CDR3 comprises 12 residues. From germline, CDR1 is GTSNPN and CDR2 SVGIG (reference sequence). The CDR3 DNA is TGTGCCTGGAGTCCCACAGGGGAGGGCTACACCTTC. This codes for CAWSPTGEGYTF.

This clone has a handful of counts. The chain joins TRBV5-6 to TRBJ2-7; D is possibly TRBD2 (5 bases). The V and J ends lost 4 bases and 3 bases respectively, with 8 bases between them. CDR3 size: 12 residues. Per the germline V gene, CDR1 is SGHDT and CDR2 is YYEEEE. The CDR3, as DNA: TGTGCCAGCAGCGAGGGCGGCTACGAGCAGTACTTC. Residues: CASSEGGYEQYF. The full variable domain, rest sourced from reference TRBV5-6 and TRBJ2-7, is DAGVTQSPTHLIKTRGQQVTLRCSPKSGHDTVSWYQQALGQGPQFIFQYYEEEERQRGNFPDRFSGHQFPNYSSELNVNALLLGDSALYLCASSEGGYEQYFGPGTRLTVT.

Note on this clone: In the same sample, other DNA sequences code for this CDR3. The chain couples TRBV19 to TRBJ2-2, with D perhaps TRBD1 (5 bases). In germline, CDR1 is LNHDA, CDR2 SQIVND (reference sequence). V lost 5 bases, J lost 4 bases, and 11 bases lay in between. The CDR3 extends over 14 amino acids. The CDR3 DNA sequence: TGTGCCAGTAGTCCCAGGGTTGGCACCGGGGAGCTGTTTTTT. Translating gives CASSPRVGTGELFF. Based on the CDR3 plus reference TRBV19 and TRBJ2-2, the full variable domain is DGGITQSPKYLFRKEGQNVTLSCEQNLNHDAMYWYRQDPGQGLRLIYYSQIVNDFQKGDIAEGYSVSREKKESFPLTVTSAQKNPTAFYLCASSPRVGTGELFFGEGSRLTVL.

The chain employs TRBV30 and TRBJ1-4, with D possibly matching TRBD1 (5 bases). V was shortened by 3 bases and J by 8 bases, with 13 bases between the two germline ends. This CDR3 contains 13 residues. Germline V gene sequence: CDR1 GTSNPN, CDR2 SVGIG (reference sequence). CDR3 DNA: TGTGCCTGGAGGACTTCGGGGGTAGAAAAACTGTTTTTT. Its translation: CAWRTSGVEKLFF.

About this clone itself: One end of the junction varies from germline; a read error may be responsible. This sequence joins TRBV27 and TRBJ1-5; 8 nucleotides line up with TRBD1. Germline lookup yields CDR1 MNHEY and CDR2 SMNVEV (reference sequence). CDR3 length: 14 amino acids. CDR3 loop: CASSLRDRIQAQHF. The DNA of the CDR3 is TGTGCCAGCAGTTTACGGGACAGGATTCAGGCCCAGCATTTT.